This T cell receptor beta chain was identified in a study of neurological immune-mediated disorders. Germline V gives CDR1 DFQATT, CDR2 SNEGSKA (reference sequence). CDR3 length: 13 amino acids. The sample's time point: technical triplicate 2. Unsorted libraries were generated from 2 million PBMCs held at -80 degrees C. This clonotype was seen only once. Its cognate antigen is unknown. A much larger clone sits a single nucleotide away, making a read error possible. Whole-study results and caveats: The most TCR clonal expansion was seen in HTLV-1-associated myelopathy, whereas the least was seen in multiple sclerosis, below the level in healthy controls.

One entry per CDR3 protein, called by TCRdb with MiXCR from the 5' RACE reads. Of roughly 57,000 distinct CDR3 sequences detected, approximately 25% appear once; the ten largest clones hold about 4.6%. This clonotype was obtained from a man in his 60s with HTLV-1-associated myelopathy (HAM/TSP). J is TRBJ2-7 and V is TRBV20-1; TRBD1 or TRBD2 may be the D gene (5 bases each). Material: PBMCs. The CDR3 loop reads CGASRQGVDEQYF. The CDR3, as DNA: TGCGGTGCGAGCAGGCAGGGAGTTGACGAGCAGTACTTC.